The next 15 T cell receptor beta chains were all read from a single sample in a study of post-analysis software for immune sequencing data. General observations from the study: There were roughly five TRBV segments more frequent in patients than controls, and TRBV5-6, TRBV5-1 and TRBV20-1 were among them.

Antigen specificity for these receptors is unknown. TCR beta cDNA libraries had unique molecular identifiers. One entry per CDR3 protein results from TCRdb running MiXCR on the PCR reads. The sample yields roughly 180,000 distinct CDR3 sequences, roughly 30% seen once. Sequenced material: blood. Every receptor here comes from a girl aged 5-17 years with multiple sclerosis.

This clonotype was picked up many times. The chain couples TRBV7-8 to TRBJ1-4; TRBD1 aligns across 7 bases. Germline loops: CDR1 SGHVS, CDR2 FQNEAQ. The CDR3 is 15 amino acids. The ends lost 2 bases at V and 7 bases at J; junction bases unmatched: 7. The CDR3 coding sequence is TGTGCCAGCAGCTTAAGGGACAGAGGAGGTGAAAAACTGTTTTTT. It encodes CASSLRDRGGEKLFF.

This clonotype showed up just a few times. The chain carries TRBV2 and TRBJ1-1, with D possibly being TRBD1 (6 bases). The CDR3 covers 13 residues. With 10 bases removed from V and 4 bases from J, the gap between germline ends came to 16 bases. Germline V gene data show CDR1 as SNHLY and CDR2 as FYNNEI. In DNA, the CDR3 is TGTGCCATCTCCCCCAGGGGATCCACTGAAGCTTTCTTT. It is translated as CAISPRGSTEAFF.

The sample holds a few counts of this clonotype. One base away lies a much larger clone, so this may be a sequencing read error. The gene calls are TRBV6-6 and TRBJ2-1; D is possibly TRBD1 or TRBD2 (5 bases each). Looked up from germline, CDR1 is MNHNY and CDR2 is SVGAGI (reference sequence). This CDR3 region has 16 residues. The germline V and J ends were trimmed by 5 bases and 8 bases, with 22 bases remaining between them. In nucleotides, the CDR3 is TGTGCCAGCAGTGAGGCCGGGACGGAGACGGGGTATGAGCAGTTCTTC. Amino acids: CASSEAGTETGYEQFF.

This clonotype was seen just once. The chain employs TRBV28 and TRBJ2-7, with D possibly being TRBD1 (6 bases). From germline, CDR1 is MDHEN and CDR2 SYDVKM. The CDR3 consists of 17 residues. V gave up 5 bases and J gave up 7 bases, with 27 bases separating them. As DNA, the CDR3 is TGTGCCAGCAGTGCGCTCCCTTCGACAGGCGATCCCTGGGAGCAGTACTTC. Translation gives CASSALPSTGDPWEQYF.

Many counts were recorded for this clonotype. The genes are TRBV15 and TRBJ2-3; D gene unclear. Deletions cut 0 bases from V and 4 bases from J, with 17 bases between. The CDR3 runs 17 residues. The V gene's germline CDR1 is LNHNV and CDR2 YYDKDF (reference sequence). CDR3 sequence (DNA): TGTGCCACCAGCAGAGACCACTCCGGGTTTATTCCAGATACGCAGTATTTT. Translation gives CATSRDHSGFIPDTQYF.

This clonotype has at least ten counts. The chain recombines TRBV12-3 or TRBV12-4 with TRBJ2-3, with a possible D match to TRBD1 (6 bases). V lost 3 bases, J lost 4 bases, and 14 bases lay in between. The CDR3 length is 15 residues. The CDR3 loop reads CASSFHIKGADTQYF. Written as DNA, the CDR3 is TGTGCCAGCAGTTTTCACATTAAGGGGGCAGATACGCAGTATTTT.

The V and J genes are TRBV7-8 and TRBJ2-1, with TRBD2 identical over 8 bases. V lost 3 bases and J lost 8; bases outside the gene matches: 9. The germline gives CDR1 SGHVS, CDR2 FQNEAQ. The CDR3 is made up of 15 amino acids. CDR3 amino acids: CASSFRSGSGDEQFF. The CDR3 nucleotides are TGTGCCAGCAGCTTTCGGAGCGGGAGTGGAGATGAGCAGTTCTTC.

The rearrangement uses TRBV21-1 and TRBJ2-7. TRBV21-1 is reported as a pseudogene. CDR3 size: 14 residues. The CDR3 sequence is CASSKERVNYEQYF. In DNA form, the CDR3 reads TGTGCCAGCAGCAAAGAAAGGGTAAATTACGAGCAGTACTTC.

In the case of this clonotype: Being one base from a much bigger clone, this may be a read error. The J gene is TRBJ2-1, the V gene TRBV11-2; 7 bases map to TRBD2. Germline CDR1 is SGHAT and CDR2 is FQNNGV. The CDR3 consists of 15 residues. The CDR3 DNA follows: TGTGCCAGCAACTTATCGCGGGGGAGCTACAATGAGCAGTTCTTC. It translates to CASNLSRGSYNEQFF. The whole variable domain, remainder taken from reference TRBV11-2 and TRBJ2-1, is EAGVAQSPRYKIIEKRQSVAFWCNPISGHATLYWYQQILGQGPKLLIQFQNNGVVDDSQLPKDRFSAERLKGVDSTLKIQPAKLEDSAVYLCASNLSRGSYNEQFFGPGTRLTVL.

This clonotype was counted a few times. The rearrangement uses TRBV2 and TRBJ1-1; D gene ambiguous. The V end was cut by 8 bases, the J end by 5 bases, with 6 bases between. CDR3 size: 10 residues. Germline CDR1 reads SNHLY; CDR2 reads FYNNEI. The CDR3, as DNA: TGTGCCAGCGTGTCGACTGAAGCTTTCTTT. It is translated as CASVSTEAFF.

The chain joins TRBV12-3 or TRBV12-4 to TRBJ2-3; D remains unclear. The CDR3 spans 12 residues. Between the trimmed V and J ends, which lost 2 bases and 10 bases, there was a span of 10 bases. This CDR3 reads CASSLYGDAQYF. The DNA of the CDR3 is TGTGCCAGCAGTTTATATGGGGATGCGCAGTATTTT.

The chain employs TRBV5-1 and TRBJ2-3; D remains ambiguous. V lost 0 bases, J lost 0 bases, and 14 bases lay in between. The CDR3 consists of 17 residues. Germline-derived CDR1 and CDR2 are SGHRS and YFSETQ. CDR3 sequence: CASSLVPVVGSTDTQYF. CDR3 DNA: TGCGCCAGCAGCTTGGTACCCGTGGTGGGAAGCACAGATACGCAGTATTTT.

In regard to this clonotype: Relative to the germline gene, one junction end is altered; a read error may explain this. V gene TRBV6-5 combines with J gene TRBJ1-4; D perhaps matches TRBD1 (6 bases). The CDR3 sequence is 14 residues long. CDR1 is MNHEY, CDR2 SVGAGI, per germline. The CDR3 DNA reads TGTACCAGCAGCGACAGGCGATATAATGAAAAACTGTTTTTT. Protein: CTSSDRRYNEKLFF.

This chain connects TRBV2 to TRBJ2-1, with no clear D. The CDR3 has 13 residues. V lost 7 bases to trimming and J lost 4 bases, with 11 bases between them. Germline CDR1 reads SNHLY; CDR2 reads FYNNEI. CDR3 coding DNA: TGTGCCAGCAACCTAAGCCCTTACAATGAGCAGTTCTTC. Amino acid sequence: CASNLSPYNEQFF. Full variable domain (rest looked up from reference TRBV2 and TRBJ2-1): EPEVTQTPSHQVTQMGQEVILRCVPISNHLYFYWYRQILGQKVEFLVSFYNNEISEKSEIFDDQFSVERPDGSNFTLKIRSTKLEDSAMYFCASNLSPYNEQFFGPGTRLTVL.

To note about this clonotype: A much larger clone sits a single nucleotide away, making a read error possible. This chain uses TRBV7-2 with TRBJ2-1; the match to TRBD2 covers 8 bases. The CDR3 has 14 amino acids. Trimming removed 5 bases from V and 3 bases from J; junction bases left unmatched: 3. Germline V gene sequence: CDR1 SGHTA, CDR2 FQGNSA. The CDR3, as DNA: TGTACCAGCAGCCGACTAGCGAGCTACAATGAGCAGTTCTTC. It yields the protein CTSSRLASYNEQFF. The whole variable domain, filled in from reference TRBV7-2 and TRBJ2-1, reads GAGVSQSPSNKVTEKGKDVELRCDPISGHTALYWYRQSLGQGLEFLIYFQGNSAPDKSGLPSDRFSAERTGGSVSTLTIQRTQQEDSAVYLCTSSRLASYNEQFFGPGTRLTVL.